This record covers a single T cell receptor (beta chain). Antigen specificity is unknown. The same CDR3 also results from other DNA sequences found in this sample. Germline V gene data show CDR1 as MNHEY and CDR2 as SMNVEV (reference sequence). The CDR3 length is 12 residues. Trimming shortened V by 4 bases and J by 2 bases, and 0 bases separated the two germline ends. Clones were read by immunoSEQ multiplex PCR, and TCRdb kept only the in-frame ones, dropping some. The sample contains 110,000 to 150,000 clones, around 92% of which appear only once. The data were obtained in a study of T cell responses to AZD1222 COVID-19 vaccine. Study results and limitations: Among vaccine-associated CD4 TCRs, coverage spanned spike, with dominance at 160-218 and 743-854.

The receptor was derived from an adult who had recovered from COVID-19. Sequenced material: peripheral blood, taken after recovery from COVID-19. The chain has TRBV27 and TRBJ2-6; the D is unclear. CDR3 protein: CASSSGANVLTF. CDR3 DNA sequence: TGTGCCAGCAGTTCTGGGGCCAACGTCCTGACTTTC.